This entry features one T cell receptor (beta chain) sequence. Its antigen is unidentified. Profiling relied on immunoSEQ multiplex PCR, and the TCRdb table lists in-frame clones only, not all of them. This sample has some 130,000 clones, with just over 90% found just once. This specimen belongs to a study of T cell responses to AZD1222 COVID-19 vaccine. The study's findings and limits: Vaccine-associated CD4 TCRs spanned spike, dominant at 160-218 and 743-854.

The source of this sequence is an adult who received the AZD1222 COVID-19 vaccine. Sequencing used peripheral blood, obtained 28 days after the second AZD1222 dose.

CDR3 amino acids: CSVGQVSEAFF. CDR3 sequence (DNA): TGCAGCGTCGGACAGGTTTCTGAAGCTTTCTTT. The J gene is TRBJ1-1, the V gene TRBV29-1, with 7 bases fitting TRBD1. This CDR3 has 11 amino acids. The germline V gene has CDR1 SQVTM and CDR2 ANQGSEA. The trim removed 6 bases at V and 6 bases at J, leaving 4 bases unmatched. Full variable domain (missing parts from reference TRBV29-1 and TRBJ1-1): SAVISQKPSRDICQRGTSLTIQCQVDSQVTMMFWYRQQPGQSLTLIATANQGSEATYESGFVIDKFPISRPNLTFSTLTVSNMSPEDSSIYLCSVGQVSEAFFGQGTRLTVV.